The 24 T cell receptor beta chains below were found in one sample sequenced in a study of cytomegalovirus exposure and HLA in healthy donors. PCR primers comprised 60 Vbeta and 13 Jbeta primers. Produced via immunoSEQ multiplex PCR; TCRdb's table is partial and in-frame only. The table records more than 95,000 clones, over 80% of them present only once. The sequenced material came from PBMCs. Source of these receptors: a man younger than 35 in good health and CMV-seropositive.

The chain has TRBV16 and TRBJ2-1, with a tentative D call TRBD2 (6 bases). V lost 2 bases, J lost 4 bases, and 12 bases lay in between. CDR1 is KGHSY, CDR2 FQNENV, per germline. The CDR3 is 15 amino acids. The CDR3 loop reads CASSQVSGGYNEQFF. Written as DNA, the CDR3 is TGTGCCAGCAGCCAAGTCTCCGGGGGATACAATGAGCAGTTCTTC.

The chain joins TRBV7-9 to TRBJ2-7; D is perhaps TRBD2 (5 bases). V was cut by 1 base and J by 3 bases, with 10 bases left in between. This CDR3 has 14 residues. Germline CDR1 SEHNR, CDR2 FQNEAQ (reference sequence). CDR3 coding DNA: TGTGCCAGCAGCTTAGAGGGTAGCGTCTACGAGCAGTACTTC. Protein sequence: CASSLEGSVYEQYF.

This CDR3 is CASSSGLAGGLSEQFF. The DNA for the CDR3 is TGTGCCAGCAGCTCAGGTTTAGCGGGGGGGCTTAGTGAGCAGTTCTTC. The V and J genes are TRBV11-2 and TRBJ2-1; TRBD2 matches 11 bases. Germline V lookup: CDR1 SGHAT, CDR2 FQNNGV. With 4 bases clipped from V and 9 bases from J, the junction kept 11 bases outside the gene matches. The CDR3 contains 16 residues.

The rearrangement joins TRBV27 to TRBJ2-2, with TRBD2 as a possible D gene (6 bases). Germline CDR1 reads MNHEY; CDR2 reads SMNVEV (reference sequence). This CDR3 is 13 amino acids long. V lost 3 bases, J lost 6 bases, and 8 bases lay in between. The CDR3 loop reads CASSFGGAGELFF. CDR3 bases: TGTGCCAGCAGTTTCGGGGGAGCCGGGGAGCTGTTTTTT.

The V and J genes are TRBV5-5 and TRBJ2-7, with TRBD1 as a possible D gene (6 bases). Trimming stripped 1 base from V and 2 bases from J, with 13 bases between. From germline, CDR1 is SGHKS and CDR2 YYEKEE (reference sequence). The CDR3 runs to 15 residues. CDR3 sequence (DNA): TGTGCCAGCAGCTTGTCTCAGGGGTGGGCCTACGAGCAGTACTTC. Translated, it gives CASSLSQGWAYEQYF.

CDR3 protein: CASSVDGIEAFF. CDR3 DNA sequence: TGTGCCAGCAGCGTAGACGGGATCGAAGCTTTCTTT. The chain combines TRBV9 with TRBJ1-1, with D unclear. Germline V gene lookup returns CDR1 SGDLS and CDR2 YYNGEE. This CDR3 has 12 residues. V was pared by 0 bases and J by 8 bases, with 8 bases between.

The V and J genes are TRBV28 and TRBJ1-5; D is unclear. Germline assignment: CDR1 MDHEN and CDR2 SYDVKM. This CDR3 is 16 amino acids long. Trimming stripped 4 bases from V and 1 base from J, with 14 bases between. The CDR3 DNA reads as TGTGCCAGCAGTTCAGCTACCGGCAGGAGCAATCAGCCCCAGCATTTT. It codes for CASSSATGRSNQPQHF. Full variable domain (rest looked up from reference TRBV28 and TRBJ1-5): DVKVTQSSRYLVKRTGEKVFLECVQDMDHENMFWYRQDPGLGLRLIYFSYDVKMKEKGDIPEGYSVSREKKERFSLILESASTNQTSMYLCASSSATGRSNQPQHFGDGTRLSIL.

As regards this clone: Additional DNA sequences in this sample encode the identical CDR3. The chain combines TRBV15 with TRBJ2-7, with TRBD2 identical over 11 bases. The V segment lost 5 bases and the J segment 3 bases; nucleotides outside the gene matches: 6. The germline V gene has CDR1 LNHNV and CDR2 YYDKDF (reference sequence). This CDR3 contains 15 residues. DNA of the CDR3: TGTGCCACCAGCCGGGATCTAGCGGGAGGCTACGAGCAGTACTTC. Encoded protein: CATSRDLAGGYEQYF.

This chain connects TRBV6-5 to TRBJ2-1, with TRBD2 as a possible D gene (6 bases). The CDR3 extends over 14 amino acids. The V end was cut by 5 bases, the J end by 8 bases, with 16 bases between. The germline V gene encodes CDR1 MNHEY and CDR2 SVGAGI. CDR3 DNA: TGTGCCAGCAGTCGATTCCCTAGCGCCGATGAGCAGTTCTTC. As protein: CASSRFPSADEQFF.

This rearrangement joins TRBV6-1 to TRBJ2-7, with 9 bases matching TRBD1. V shed 8 bases and J 2 bases; nucleotides not matched to a gene: 10. The CDR3 consists of 15 residues. Germline V CDR1 and CDR2: MNHNS, SASEGT. The CDR3 protein is CASGRSGQGTYEQYF. In nucleotides, the CDR3 is TGTGCCAGCGGCCGATCGGGACAGGGAACCTACGAGCAGTACTTC.

This clone has only one observation. The rearrangement uses TRBV19 and TRBJ1-1; TRBD1 is a possible D gene (5 bases). Germline CDR1 and CDR2: LNHDA and SQIVND (reference sequence). CDR3 length equals 14 residues. The V gene lost 3 bases and the J gene lost 5 bases, with 13 bases spanning the gap. CDR3 nucleotides: TGTGCCAGTAGTATCCAGGGTTCGAGTACTGAAGCTTTCTTT. Encoded protein: CASSIQGSSTEAFF.

The gene calls are TRBV11-2 and TRBJ2-3; D call uncertain. The V and J ends lost 7 bases and 1 base respectively, with 12 bases between them. The CDR3 covers 14 residues. Germline V gene sequence: CDR1 SGHAT, CDR2 FQNNGV. CDR3 region: CASIDVGRTDTQYF. CDR3 DNA: TGTGCCAGCATCGATGTTGGGCGCACAGATACGCAGTATTTT.

V and J are TRBV2 and TRBJ2-1; TRBD2 matches 13 bases. CDR3 size: 18 residues. Looked up from germline, CDR1 is SNHLY and CDR2 is FYNNEI. V lost 5 bases, J lost 0 bases, and 7 bases stayed unmatched. CDR3 coding DNA: TGTGCCAGCAGTCCGGGACTAGCGGGACCTTACTCCTACAATGAGCAGTTCTTC. Its translation: CASSPGLAGPYSYNEQFF.

The chain employs TRBV15 and TRBJ2-1, with a tentative D call TRBD1 (5 bases). Germline lookup yields CDR1 LNHNV and CDR2 YYDKDF (reference sequence). The CDR3 runs 15 residues. Trimming took off 0 bases at V and 9 bases at J, with 15 bases between the two ends. The chain's CDR3 is CATSRDGAGTVEQFF. CDR3 DNA: TGTGCCACCAGCAGAGATGGGGCCGGTACGGTTGAGCAGTTCTTC.

V usage is TRBV2 and J usage is TRBJ2-3; TRBD2 matches 8 bases. The germline V gene has CDR1 SNHLY and CDR2 FYNNEI. V shed 6 bases and J 0 bases; nucleotides not matched to a gene: 8. The CDR3 spans 16 residues. CDR3 in DNA: TGTGCCAGCAGAGCGCGCGGGGGGACGAGCACAGATACGCAGTATTTT. This sequence encodes CASRARGGTSTDTQYF.

The V and J genes are TRBV9 and TRBJ1-2; D gene unclear. V lost 1 base to trimming and J lost 7 bases, with 8 bases between them. Germline V gene sequence: CDR1 SGDLS, CDR2 YYNGEE. The CDR3 is 12 residues long. The CDR3 reads CASSVPGGGYTF. CDR3 nucleotides: TGTGCCAGCAGCGTACCGGGTGGTGGCTACACCTTC.

This sequence joins TRBV5-5 and TRBJ1-2; no clear D. Trimming pared 3 bases from V and 0 bases from J, leaving 15 bases between. This CDR3 has 16 amino acids. From germline, CDR1 is SGHKS and CDR2 YYEKEE (reference sequence). The CDR3 region is CASSSYPGMPNYGYTF. The DNA of the CDR3 is TGTGCCAGCAGCTCCTACCCTGGTATGCCTAACTATGGCTACACCTTC.

This rearrangement joins TRBV7-2 to TRBJ1-2; weak D call: TRBD1 (5 bases). The CDR3 runs 13 residues. The V gene's germline CDR1 is SGHTA and CDR2 FQGNSA. V shed 2 bases and J shed 10 bases, with 14 bases lying between them. CDR3 nucleotides: TGTGCCAGCAGCTTACGGACATCGGATCCCTACACCTTC. Protein product: CASSLRTSDPYTF.

CDR3 region: CASSPRGIAYEQYF. DNA for the CDR3: TGTGCCAGCAGTCCCAGGGGGATCGCCTACGAGCAGTACTTC. The chain links TRBV6-5 to TRBJ2-5; 7 bases are a match to TRBD1. The DNA end is a closer match to TRBJ2-7, so the J assignment may be wrong. Looked up from germline, CDR1 is MNHEY and CDR2 is SVGAGI. The CDR3 spans 14 residues.

The chain has TRBV4-1 and TRBJ1-5; weak D call: TRBD1 (5 bases). The germline CDR1 and CDR2 sequences are MGHRA and YSYEKL. The V gene lost 0 bases and the J gene lost 3 bases, with 12 bases spanning the gap. The CDR3 extends over 16 amino acids. DNA for the CDR3: TGCGCCAGCAGCCAAGATGTAGGGGACTACAATCAGCCCCAGCATTTT. It codes for CASSQDVGDYNQPQHF.

V and J are TRBV5-1 and TRBJ2-3; TRBD2 aligns across 15 bases. Germline V CDR1 and CDR2: SGHRS, YFSETQ. V lost 3 bases to trimming and J lost 6 bases; unmatched junction nucleotides: 5. The CDR3 covers 16 residues. This CDR3 is CASSSGTSGGKDTQYF. CDR3 nucleotides: TGCGCCAGCAGCTCCGGGACTAGCGGGGGGAAGGATACGCAGTATTTT.

The chain recombines TRBV28 with TRBJ1-6; the match to TRBD1 covers 9 bases. Germline lookup yields CDR1 MDHEN and CDR2 SYDVKM. This CDR3 has 14 residues. V shed 3 bases and J 8 bases; nucleotides not matched to a gene: 2. DNA for the CDR3: TGTGCCAGCAGTTTGGGGACAGGGTATTCACCCCTCCACTTT. Amino acids: CASSLGTGYSPLHF.

This clone was counted a few times. The rearrangement uses TRBV27 and TRBJ2-1; 8 bases align to TRBD2. J was trimmed by 1 base and V by 8 bases; bases with no gene match: 4. The CDR3 spans 14 residues. Germline V gives CDR1 MNHEY, CDR2 SMNVEV (reference sequence). DNA for the CDR3: TGTGCCAGCCGCCGGGGGGGATCCTACAATGAGCAGTTCTTC. This translates into CASRRGGSYNEQFF.

V is TRBV7-9 and J is TRBJ2-3; a weak D match, TRBD2 (5 bases). Germline V gives CDR1 SEHNR, CDR2 FQNEAQ (reference sequence). V was pared by 5 bases and J by 1 base, with 16 bases between. The CDR3 is 16 residues long. The CDR3 DNA follows: TGTGCCAGCAGCCCCCCAGGACTCCAGGGCACAGATACGCAGTATTTT. Its translation: CASSPPGLQGTDTQYF.